The entry that follows covers one T cell receptor (beta chain) sequence. Its antigen is not known. Coverage ceases 3 residues before the CDR3 finishes, and the germline J gene fills in the end. The sample is drawn from a study of T cells in women clearing cervical HPV infection. Study background: Controls were women whose single incident HPV16 infection cleared within 12 months without precancer or cancer.

Study-level points and caveats: A classifier using richness and V gene abundances reached an AUC of around 0.83. Effector/memory and HPV-specific T cells were not isolated, and association timing is unknown.

The repertoire was sequenced with immunoSEQ multiplex PCR; TCRdb's copy has only in-frame clones and lacks some. The listing contains about 40,000 clones. In germline, CDR1 is SGHTA, CDR2 FQGTGA. The CDR3 length is 14 residues. The chain recombines TRBV7-3 with TRBJ2-3; TRBD2 is a possible D gene (6 bases). This clonotype originated in a woman aged 18-70 years with a cervical HPV16 infection that either progressed to CIN3+ or cleared (not recorded which). Source material: blood buffy coat. The chain's CDR3 is CASSLIGGEETQYF. Incomplete CDR3 DNA: TGTGCCAGCAGCTTAATCGGGGGAGAAGAGACG.